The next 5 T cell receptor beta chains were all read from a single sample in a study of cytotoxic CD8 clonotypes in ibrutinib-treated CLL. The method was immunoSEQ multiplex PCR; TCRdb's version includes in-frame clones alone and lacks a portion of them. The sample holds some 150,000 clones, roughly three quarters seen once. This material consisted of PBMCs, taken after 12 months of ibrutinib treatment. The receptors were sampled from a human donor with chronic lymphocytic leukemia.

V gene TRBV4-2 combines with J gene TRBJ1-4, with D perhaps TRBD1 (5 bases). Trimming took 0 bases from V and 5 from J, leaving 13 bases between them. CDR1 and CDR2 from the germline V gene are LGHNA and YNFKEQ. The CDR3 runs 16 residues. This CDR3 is CASSQDRSYRNEKLFF. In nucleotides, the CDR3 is TGTGCCAGCAGCCAAGATCGGAGCTACAGGAATGAAAAACTGTTTTTT.

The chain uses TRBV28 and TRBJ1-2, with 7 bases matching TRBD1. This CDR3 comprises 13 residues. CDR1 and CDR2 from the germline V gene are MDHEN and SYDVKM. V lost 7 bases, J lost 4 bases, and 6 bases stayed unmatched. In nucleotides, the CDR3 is TGTGCCAGCACCCTGGGACAGACCTATGGCTACACCTTC. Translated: CASTLGQTYGYTF.

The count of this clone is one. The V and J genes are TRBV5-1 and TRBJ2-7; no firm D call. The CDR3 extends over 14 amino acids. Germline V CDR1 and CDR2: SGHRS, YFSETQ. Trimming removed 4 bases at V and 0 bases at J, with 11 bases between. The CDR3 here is CASSATVNSYEQYF. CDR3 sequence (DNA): TGCGCCAGCAGCGCCACAGTTAACTCCTACGAGCAGTACTTC.

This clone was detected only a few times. CDR3 DNA: TGTGCCAGCTCACCAACTACAGCCCACTATGGCTACACCTTC. Translated, it gives CASSPTTAHYGYTF. The chain employs TRBV18 and TRBJ1-2, with D unresolved. Germline assignment: CDR1 KGHSH and CDR2 LQKENI. Trimming pared 2 bases from V and 3 bases from J, leaving 10 bases between. The CDR3 length is 14 residues.

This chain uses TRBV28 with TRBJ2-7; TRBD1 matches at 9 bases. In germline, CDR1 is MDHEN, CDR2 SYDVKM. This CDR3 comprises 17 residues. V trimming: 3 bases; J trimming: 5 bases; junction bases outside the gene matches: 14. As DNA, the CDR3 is TGTGCCAGCAGTTTTCAGGGGAACAGGGGGCTAAAGAACGAGCAGTACTTC. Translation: CASSFQGNRGLKNEQYF.